This T cell receptor (beta chain) was identified in a study of immune evolution from preneoplasia to lung adenocarcinoma. Whole-study findings and limits: From normal lung to invasive adenocarcinoma, top clone frequencies appeared to decrease.

Germline V CDR1 and CDR2: MNHNS, SASEGT. The CDR3 consists of 13 residues. Trimming cost V 6 bases and J 5 bases; bases outside gene matches: 4. The repertoire was sequenced with immunoSEQ multiplex PCR; TCRdb's copy has only in-frame clones and lacks some. The table includes about 1,900 clones, approximately 88% detected once. Comments on this clone: Its target is unknown.

Histologic diagnosis was independently verified by two lung pathologists. Premalignant or tumor cells were enriched by macro-dissection after pathologic assessment. Sequenced input: FFPE tissue from an adenomatous hyperplasia lung lesion. As to subset: atypical adenomatous hyperplasia (AAH), lung preneoplasia. The TCR was taken from an older donor with lung adenocarcinoma. The chain uses TRBV6-1 and TRBJ1-1; 9 positions match TRBD1. This CDR3 is CASSFGTGTEAFF. As DNA, the CDR3 is TGTGCCAGCAGCTTCGGGACAGGGACTGAAGCTTTCTTT.